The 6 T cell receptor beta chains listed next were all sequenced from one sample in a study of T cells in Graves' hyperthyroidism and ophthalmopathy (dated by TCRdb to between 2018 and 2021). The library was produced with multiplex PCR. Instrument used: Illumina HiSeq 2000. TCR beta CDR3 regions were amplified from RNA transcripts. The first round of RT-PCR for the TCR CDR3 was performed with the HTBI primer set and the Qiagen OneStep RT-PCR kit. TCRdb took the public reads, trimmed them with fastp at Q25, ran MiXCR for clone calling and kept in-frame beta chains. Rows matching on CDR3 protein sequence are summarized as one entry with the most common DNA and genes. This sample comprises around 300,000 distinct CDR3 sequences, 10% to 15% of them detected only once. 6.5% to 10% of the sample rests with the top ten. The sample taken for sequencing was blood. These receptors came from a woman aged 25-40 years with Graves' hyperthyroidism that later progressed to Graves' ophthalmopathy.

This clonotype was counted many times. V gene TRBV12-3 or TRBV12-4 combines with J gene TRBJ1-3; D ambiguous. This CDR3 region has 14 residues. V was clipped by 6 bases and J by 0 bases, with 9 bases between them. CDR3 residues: CASRRSPSGNTIYF. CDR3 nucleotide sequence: TGTGCCAGCAGACGGTCCCCCTCTGGAAACACCATATATTTT.

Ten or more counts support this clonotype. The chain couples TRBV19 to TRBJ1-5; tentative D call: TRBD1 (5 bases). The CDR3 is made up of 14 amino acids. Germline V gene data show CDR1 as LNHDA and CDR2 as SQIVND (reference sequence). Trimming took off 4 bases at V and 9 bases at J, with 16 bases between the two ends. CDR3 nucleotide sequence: TGTGCCAGTAGTAGGGACGGCAGAGAGGGGCCCCAGCATTTT. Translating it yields CASSRDGREGPQHF.

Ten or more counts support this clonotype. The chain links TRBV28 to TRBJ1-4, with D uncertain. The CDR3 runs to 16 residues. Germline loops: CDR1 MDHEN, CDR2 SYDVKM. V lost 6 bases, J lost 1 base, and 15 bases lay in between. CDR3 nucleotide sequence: TGTGCCAGCAGCCACGCGGGCGCAGGAACTAATGAAAAACTGTTTTTT. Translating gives CASSHAGAGTNEKLFF.

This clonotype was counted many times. In DNA form, the CDR3 reads TGTGCCAGCAGCCCGGGGGGAGCGGGAGGGGAGCAGTTCTTC. Its protein product is CASSPGGAGGEQFF. V is TRBV11-3 and J is TRBJ2-1; 10 nucleotides align to TRBD2. Germline CDR1 and CDR2: SGHNT and YENEEA. The V and J ends lost 5 bases and 10 bases, in that order; junction bases with no gene match: 8. The length of the CDR3 is 14 residues. The whole variable domain, remainder taken from reference TRBV11-3 and TRBJ2-1, is EAGVVQSPRYKIIEKKQPVAFWCNPISGHNTLYWYLQNLGQGPELLIRYENEEAVDDSQLPKDRFSAERLKGVDSTLKIQPAELGDSAVYLCASSPGGAGGEQFFGPGTRLTVL.

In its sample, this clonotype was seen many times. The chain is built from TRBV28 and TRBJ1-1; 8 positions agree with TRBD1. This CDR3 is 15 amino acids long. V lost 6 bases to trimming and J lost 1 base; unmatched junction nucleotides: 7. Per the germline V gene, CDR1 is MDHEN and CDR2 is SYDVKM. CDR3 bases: TGTGCCAGCAGCTTACCCGGACAGGGGAACACTGAAGCTTTCTTT. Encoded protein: CASSLPGQGNTEAFF.

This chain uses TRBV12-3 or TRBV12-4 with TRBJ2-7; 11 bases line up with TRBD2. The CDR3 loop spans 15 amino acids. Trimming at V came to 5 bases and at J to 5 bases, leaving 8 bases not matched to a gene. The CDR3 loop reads CASSIHGTSGNEQYF. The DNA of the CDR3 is TGTGCCAGCAGTATCCACGGGACTAGCGGAAACGAGCAGTACTTC.